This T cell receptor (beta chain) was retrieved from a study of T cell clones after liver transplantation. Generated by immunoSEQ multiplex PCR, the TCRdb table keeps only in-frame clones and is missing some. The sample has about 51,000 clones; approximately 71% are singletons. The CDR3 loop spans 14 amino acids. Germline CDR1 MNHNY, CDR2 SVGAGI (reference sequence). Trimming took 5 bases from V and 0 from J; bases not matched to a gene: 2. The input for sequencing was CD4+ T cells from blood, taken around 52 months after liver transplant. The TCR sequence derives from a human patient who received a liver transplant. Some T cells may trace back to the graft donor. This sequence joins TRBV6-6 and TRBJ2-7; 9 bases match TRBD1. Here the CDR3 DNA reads TGTGCCAGCAGTCGACAGGGGGGCTCCTACGAGCAGTACTTC. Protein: CASSRQGGSYEQYF.